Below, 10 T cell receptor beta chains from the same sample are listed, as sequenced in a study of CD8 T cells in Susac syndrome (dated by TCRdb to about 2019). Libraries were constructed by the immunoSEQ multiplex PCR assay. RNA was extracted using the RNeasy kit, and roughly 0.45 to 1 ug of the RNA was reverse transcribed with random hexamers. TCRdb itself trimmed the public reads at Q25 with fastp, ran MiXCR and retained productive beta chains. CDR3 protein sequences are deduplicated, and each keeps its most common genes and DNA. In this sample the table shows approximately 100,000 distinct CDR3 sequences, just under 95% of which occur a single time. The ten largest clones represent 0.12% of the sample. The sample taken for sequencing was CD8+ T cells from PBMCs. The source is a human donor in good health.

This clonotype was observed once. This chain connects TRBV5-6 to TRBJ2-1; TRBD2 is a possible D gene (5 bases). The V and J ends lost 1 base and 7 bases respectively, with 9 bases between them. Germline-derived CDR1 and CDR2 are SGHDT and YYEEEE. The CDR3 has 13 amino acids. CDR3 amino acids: CASSLPPGNEQFF. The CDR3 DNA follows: TGTGCCAGCAGCTTGCCCCCGGGGAATGAGCAGTTCTTC.

This CDR3 reads CASSLSGVHSGGTEAFF. The DNA for the CDR3 is TGTGCCAGCAGCTTATCGGGGGTTCACTCGGGGGGCACTGAAGCTTTCTTT. This rearrangement joins TRBV7-3 to TRBJ1-1; D is possibly TRBD1 (5 bases). This CDR3 has 17 residues. V was shortened by 2 bases and J by 4 bases, with 20 bases between the two germline ends. In germline, CDR1 is SGHTA, CDR2 FQGTGA.

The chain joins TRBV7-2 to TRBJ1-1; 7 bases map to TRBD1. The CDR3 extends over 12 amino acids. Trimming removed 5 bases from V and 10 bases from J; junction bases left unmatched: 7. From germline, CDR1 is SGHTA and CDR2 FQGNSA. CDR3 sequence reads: CASSLRQGGAFF. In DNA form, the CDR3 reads TGTGCCAGCAGCCTACGGCAGGGGGGAGCTTTCTTT.

The CDR3 coding sequence is TGTGCCAGTAGTCCCCGGACTAGCGGGTCGTACACAGATACGCAGTATTTT. It specifies CASSPRTSGSYTDTQYF. V usage is TRBV19 and J usage is TRBJ2-3; 11 bases align to TRBD2. The J segment lost 2 bases and the V segment lost 5 bases, leaving 9 bases of the junction unmatched. This CDR3 has 17 residues. Germline V gene sequence: CDR1 LNHDA, CDR2 SQIVND (reference sequence).

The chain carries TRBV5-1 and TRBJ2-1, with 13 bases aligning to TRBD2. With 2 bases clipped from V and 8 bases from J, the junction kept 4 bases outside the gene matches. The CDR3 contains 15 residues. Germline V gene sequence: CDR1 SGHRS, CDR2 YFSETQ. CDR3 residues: CASSLLAGGHHEQFF. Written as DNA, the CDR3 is TGCGCCAGCAGCTTACTAGCGGGAGGGCACCATGAGCAGTTCTTC.

The CDR3 is CASSLMALAGTDTQYF. CDR3 bases: TGTGCCAGCAGCTTAATGGCACTAGCGGGCACAGATACGCAGTATTTT. The gene calls are TRBV7-2 and TRBJ2-3; 8 positions match TRBD2. CDR3 length: 16 amino acids. Trimming at V came to 2 bases and at J to 1 base, leaving 5 bases not matched to a gene. Germline CDR1 reads SGHTA; CDR2 reads FQGNSA.

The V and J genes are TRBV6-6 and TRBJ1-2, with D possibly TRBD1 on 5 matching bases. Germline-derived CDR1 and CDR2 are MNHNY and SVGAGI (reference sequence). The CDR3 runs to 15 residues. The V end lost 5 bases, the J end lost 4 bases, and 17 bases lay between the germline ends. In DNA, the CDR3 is TGTGCCAGCAGTGACAGCTCAGGGACCCTCTATGGCTACACCTTC. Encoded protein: CASSDSSGTLYGYTF.

The CDR3 DNA reads as TGTGCCAGCAGCGTAGGTGGAGGGGGGACCACTGAAGCTTTCTTT. Encoded protein: CASSVGGGGTTEAFF. This chain links TRBV9 with TRBJ1-1, with TRBD1 as a possible D gene (6 bases). Per the germline V gene, CDR1 is SGDLS and CDR2 is YYNGEE. Deletions cut 0 bases from V and 4 bases from J, with 13 bases between. CDR3 size: 15 residues.

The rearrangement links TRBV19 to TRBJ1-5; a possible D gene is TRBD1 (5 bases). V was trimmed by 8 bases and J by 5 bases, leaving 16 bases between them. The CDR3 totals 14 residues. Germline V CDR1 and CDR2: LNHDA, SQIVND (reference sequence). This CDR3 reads CASAPSGGDQPQHF. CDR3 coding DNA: TGTGCCAGTGCCCCCTCGGGGGGAGATCAGCCCCAGCATTTT. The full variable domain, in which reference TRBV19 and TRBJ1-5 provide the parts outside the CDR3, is DGGITQSPKYLFRKEGQNVTLSCEQNLNHDAMYWYRQDPGQGLRLIYYSQIVNDFQKGDIAEGYSVSREKKESFPLTVTSAQKNPTAFYLCASAPSGGDQPQHFGDGTRLSIL.

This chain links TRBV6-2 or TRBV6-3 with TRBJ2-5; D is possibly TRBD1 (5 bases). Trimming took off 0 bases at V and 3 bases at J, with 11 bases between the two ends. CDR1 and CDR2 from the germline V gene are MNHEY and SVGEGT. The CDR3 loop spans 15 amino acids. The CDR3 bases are TGTGCCAGCAGTTACTCGCCGGCAGGGAAAGAGACCCAGTACTTC. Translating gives CASSYSPAGKETQYF.